Below are 29 T cell receptor beta chains sequenced from a single sample in a study of T cell repertoires in ileal Crohn's disease. Sequenced by immunoSEQ multiplex PCR; TCRdb stores in-frame clones only, minus some. The table records about 11,000 clones, about nine tenths of them present only once. Documented time point: inflamed ileum from the surgical specimen. The sample was ileal tissue. The receptors originated from an adult with Crohn's disease.

This rearrangement joins TRBV5-1 to TRBJ1-1; 9 nucleotides agree with TRBD1. Per the germline V gene, CDR1 is SGHRS and CDR2 is YFSETQ. The length of the CDR3 is 15 residues. The J segment lost 0 bases and the V segment lost 0 bases, leaving 0 bases of the junction unmatched. This CDR3 reads CASSLGTGVNTEAFF. The CDR3 coding sequence is TGCGCCAGCAGCTTGGGGACAGGGGTGAACACTGAAGCTTTCTTT.

In this sample, this clone turned up once. This rearrangement joins TRBV4-3 to TRBJ2-1, with a weak D call TRBD2 (7 bases). CDR1 and CDR2 (germline): LGHNA, YSLEER. V shed 3 bases and J shed 5 bases, with 11 bases lying between them. This CDR3 has 14 residues. The CDR3 sequence is CASSQVGGHNEQFF. CDR3 DNA: TGCGCCAGCAGCCAGGTCGGGGGGCACAATGAGCAGTTCTTC.

The chain recombines TRBV19 with TRBJ1-6; D uncertain. Germline V gene sequence: CDR1 LNHDA, CDR2 SQIVND (reference sequence). The V and J ends lost 7 bases and 6 bases respectively, with 10 bases between them. The CDR3 extends over 13 amino acids. The CDR3 here is CASKPGSNSPLHF. The CDR3 DNA follows: TGTGCCAGTAAACCGGGAAGTAATTCACCCCTCCACTTT.

The V and J genes are TRBV5-1 and TRBJ2-7, with D possibly matching TRBD2 (5 bases). CDR3 length: 14 residues. The V end lost 0 bases, the J end lost 4 bases, and 11 bases lay between the germline ends. Germline V gene lookup returns CDR1 SGHRS and CDR2 YFSETQ. This CDR3 is CASSLGTPGYEQYF. The CDR3, as DNA: TGCGCCAGCAGCTTGGGGACTCCCGGGTACGAGCAGTACTTC. The whole variable domain, filled in from reference TRBV5-1 and TRBJ2-7, reads KAGVTQTPRYLIKTRGQQVTLSCSPISGHRSVSWYQQTPGQGLQFLFEYFSETQRNKGNFPGRFSGRQFSNSRSEMNVSTLELGDSALYLCASSLGTPGYEQYFGPGTRLTVT.

The chain employs TRBV30 and TRBJ1-1; D remains ambiguous. CDR1 GTSNPN and CDR2 SVGIG come from the germline V gene (reference sequence). Trimming cost V 7 bases and J 5 bases, with 8 bases left between them. CDR3 size: 10 residues. The DNA of the CDR3 is TGTGCCTTTGGGGAGACTGAAGCTTTCTTT. Amino acids: CAFGETEAFF.

The chain combines TRBV5-1 with TRBJ2-7; 11 bases line up with TRBD2. Germline V CDR1 and CDR2: SGHRS, YFSETQ. This CDR3 has 17 amino acids. V shed 0 bases and J 0 bases; nucleotides not matched to a gene: 5. CDR3 loop: CASSLDSSGRSSYEQYF. CDR3 in DNA: TGCGCCAGCAGCTTGGATTCTAGCGGGAGGAGCTCCTACGAGCAGTACTTC.

In this sample, this clone turned up once. This chain connects TRBV29-1 to TRBJ1-2, with D possibly being TRBD1 (6 bases). Trimming removed 0 bases at V and 7 bases at J, with 15 bases between. Germline V gene data show CDR1 as SQVTM and CDR2 as ANQGSEA. CDR3 length equals 14 residues. The CDR3 nucleotides read TGCAGCGTTGAAGATAGGGCGGGGGCGGTTGGCTACACCTTC. Its translation is CSVEDRAGAVGYTF.

This sequence joins TRBV30 and TRBJ1-1; D not certain. Germline assignment: CDR1 GTSNPN and CDR2 SVGIG (reference sequence). V was trimmed by 4 bases and J by 4 bases, leaving 13 bases between them. This CDR3 region has 13 residues. The CDR3 nucleotides read TGTGCCTGGACCCTCGTAATGGGCACTGAAGCTTTCTTT. Translating gives CAWTLVMGTEAFF.

This clone came up once. The chain carries TRBV29-1 and TRBJ1-4; 11 positions match TRBD1. Germline CDR1 and CDR2: SQVTM and ANQGSEA. The CDR3 has 15 residues. With V trimmed by 0 bases and J by 7 bases, 4 bases remained unmatched. The CDR3 region is CSVEESGQGGEKLFF. CDR3 nucleotide sequence: TGCAGCGTTGAAGAGTCGGGACAGGGGGGTGAAAAACTGTTTTTT. The full variable domain, in which reference TRBV29-1 and TRBJ1-4 provide the parts outside the CDR3, is SAVISQKPSRDICQRGTSLTIQCQVDSQVTMMFWYRQQPGQSLTLIATANQGSEATYESGFVIDKFPISRPNLTFSTLTVSNMSPEDSSIYLCSVEESGQGGEKLFFGSGTQLSVL.

The chain recombines TRBV18 with TRBJ2-1; no clear D gene. V was cut by 3 bases and J by 3 bases, with 9 bases left in between. CDR1 is KGHSH, CDR2 LQKENI, per germline. The CDR3 runs to 14 residues. CDR3 coding DNA: TGTGCCAGCTCACCGAGGAATGACTACAATGAGCAGTTCTTC. Its translation: CASSPRNDYNEQFF.

The V and J genes are TRBV27 and TRBJ1-3; perhaps TRBD1 as D (6 bases). The CDR3 is made up of 14 amino acids. V lost 5 bases and J 11 bases, leaving 19 bases between the germline ends. Germline V lookup: CDR1 MNHEY, CDR2 SMNVEV (reference sequence). The CDR3 spells CASSPDSLRGAIYF. In DNA, the CDR3 is TGTGCCAGCAGTCCGGACAGTTTACGAGGTGCCATATATTTT.

This chain links TRBV12-5 with TRBJ2-3; 9 bases align to TRBD2. V was clipped by 3 bases and J by 2 bases; unmatched bases: 3. The CDR3 is 15 amino acids. CDR1 is LGHNT, CDR2 FRNRAP, per germline. The CDR3 bases are TGTGCTAGTGGTTTCAGCGGGAGGTCCACAGATACGCAGTATTTT. Its translation is CASGFSGRSTDTQYF.

This rearrangement joins TRBV28 to TRBJ2-7; 8 nucleotides line up with TRBD2. CDR1 and CDR2 (germline): MDHEN, SYDVKM. The CDR3 length is 14 residues. V was pared by 11 bases and J by 0 bases, with 9 bases of the junction left unmatched. Here the CDR3 DNA reads TGTGCCGTCCAAGCCGGGAGGGGCTCCTACGAGCAGTACGTC. This codes for CAVQAGRGSYEQYV.

This chain links TRBV11-3 with TRBJ2-1; 9 bases match TRBD2. Germline lookup yields CDR1 SGHNT and CDR2 YENEEA. The CDR3 is 15 residues long. V lost 2 bases and J lost 5; bases outside the gene matches: 4. Here the CDR3 reads CASSLQSGGNNEQFF. In nucleotides, the CDR3 is TGTGCCAGCAGCTTACAGAGCGGGGGGAACAATGAGCAGTTCTTC. The full variable domain, rest sourced from reference TRBV11-3 and TRBJ2-1, is EAGVVQSPRYKIIEKKQPVAFWCNPISGHNTLYWYLQNLGQGPELLIRYENEEAVDDSQLPKDRFSAERLKGVDSTLKIQPAELGDSAVYLCASSLQSGGNNEQFFGPGTRLTVL.

The genes are TRBV5-8 and TRBJ2-5; 12 positions agree with TRBD2. The J segment lost 4 bases and the V segment lost 3 bases, leaving 10 bases of the junction unmatched. Germline V gene data show CDR1 as SGHTS and CDR2 as YDEGEE. The CDR3 is 17 residues long. The CDR3 bases are TGTGCCAGCAGCTCACTAGCGGGAGGCCCATCGAGAGAGACCCAGTACTTC. This codes for CASSSLAGGPSRETQYF.

This clone came up once. The chain recombines TRBV7-9 with TRBJ2-1; TRBD2 agrees at 9 bases. Germline trimming cut 1 base from V and 9 bases from J; bases unmatched to any gene: 7. Germline values: CDR1 SEHNR, CDR2 FQNEAQ (reference sequence). The CDR3 loop spans 15 amino acids. CDR3 sequence reads: CASSLGSGRQGEQFF. The CDR3 DNA follows: TGTGCCAGCAGCTTAGGGAGCGGGAGGCAAGGTGAGCAGTTCTTC. The full variable domain, with the rest looked up from reference TRBV7-9 and TRBJ2-1, is DTGVSQNPRHKITKRGQNVTFRCDPISEHNRLYWYRQTLGQGPEFLTYFQNEAQLEKSRLLSDRFSAERPKGSFSTLEIQRTEQGDSAMYLCASSLGSGRQGEQFFGPGTRLTVL.

The chain links TRBV6-4 to TRBJ2-3, with TRBD2 matching over 11 bases. Per the germline V gene, CDR1 is MRHNA and CDR2 is SNTAGT. The V gene end was trimmed by 3 bases and the J gene end by 1 base; junction bases not matched to a gene: 0. CDR3 size: 15 residues. DNA for the CDR3: TGTGCCAGCAGTGAGACTAGCGGGGGCACAGATACGCAGTATTTT. It is translated as CASSETSGGTDTQYF.

This clone occurred once. The CDR3 is CAWGTGLWPQHF. Here the CDR3 DNA reads TGTGCCTGGGGGACGGGGCTGTGGCCCCAGCATTTT. The chain is built from TRBV30 and TRBJ1-5, with TRBD1 as a possible D gene (5 bases). CDR1 is GTSNPN, CDR2 SVGIG, per germline (reference sequence). This CDR3 is 12 amino acids long. Trimming removed 5 bases from V and 9 bases from J, with 14 bases in between.

Remarks on this clone: At one end, the junction sequence differs from germline, possibly due to a read error. The chain couples TRBV5-1 to TRBJ1-5; a weak D match, TRBD1 (5 bases). Germline CDR1 and CDR2: SGHRS and YFSETQ. The CDR3 has 13 residues. Written as DNA, the CDR3 is TGCACCAGCAGCCTAGAGGTAGGGGAGCCCCAGCATTTT. It yields the protein CTSSLEVGEPQHF.

The chain joins TRBV4-3 to TRBJ2-3; TRBD1 is a possible D gene (5 bases). Germline V lookup: CDR1 LGHNA, CDR2 YSLEER. The CDR3 consists of 16 residues. Trimming left V 4 bases short and J 1 base short, with 15 bases between. The CDR3 DNA sequence: TGCGCCAGCAGCCGAGACAGCGCTGGAGGCACAGATACGCAGTATTTT. Its translation is CASSRDSAGGTDTQYF.

The chain employs TRBV28 and TRBJ1-5, with D perhaps matching TRBD1 (5 bases). CDR1 and CDR2 from the germline V gene are MDHEN and SYDVKM. The V gene lost 2 bases and the J gene lost 6 bases, with 14 bases spanning the gap. The CDR3 has 15 residues. The CDR3: CASSLGTVESQPQHF. CDR3 sequence (DNA): TGTGCCAGCAGTTTAGGGACGGTGGAATCTCAGCCCCAGCATTTT.

The chain has TRBV6-6 and TRBJ2-1, with 14 bases fitting TRBD2. The germline V gene has CDR1 MNHNY and CDR2 SVGAGI (reference sequence). This CDR3 region has 14 residues. V dropped 8 bases and J dropped 7; count of bases not matched to a gene: 4. CDR3 sequence: CASQRTSGGNEQFF. As DNA, the CDR3 is TGTGCCAGCCAGAGGACTAGCGGGGGGAATGAGCAGTTCTTC.

V and J are TRBV6-5 and TRBJ1-1, with 8 nucleotides matching TRBD1. The CDR3 consists of 13 residues. Germline V CDR1 and CDR2: MNHEY, SVGAGI. V lost 5 bases, J lost 8 bases, and 7 bases stayed unmatched. The CDR3 DNA is TGTGCCAGCAGTCAAGGGACAGGACTGGAAGCTTTCTTT. Its translation: CASSQGTGLEAFF.

The chain has TRBV20-1 and TRBJ2-3; no firm D call. V gave up 5 bases and J gave up 11 bases, with 14 bases separating them. The CDR3 contains 11 residues. CDR1 is DFQATT and CDR2 is SNEGSKA in the germline V gene (reference sequence). CDR3 loop: CSAVPGGWQYF. CDR3 DNA sequence: TGCAGTGCTGTGCCCGGTGGTTGGCAGTATTTT.

This chain joins TRBV11-2 and TRBJ2-3; 8 positions agree with TRBD2. The CDR3 is 17 residues long. After removal of 4 bases from V and 3 bases from J, the junction contained 12 bases not matched to a gene. The V gene's germline CDR1 is SGHAT and CDR2 FQNNGV. As DNA, the CDR3 is TGTGCCAGCAGCTCCCTCCCTAGCTCGGGGGGGACAGATACGCAGTATTTT. Translation: CASSSLPSSGGTDTQYF.

V gene TRBV7-8 combines with J gene TRBJ1-3, with a tentative D call TRBD1 (5 bases). The V gene lost 0 bases and the J gene lost 4 bases, with 10 bases spanning the gap. The CDR3 sequence is 15 residues long. CDR1 and CDR2 (germline): SGHVS, FQNEAQ. The CDR3 loop reads CASSLAGARGNTIYF. The CDR3 coding sequence is TGTGCCAGCAGCTTAGCAGGGGCCCGAGGAAACACCATATATTTT.

This rearrangement joins TRBV5-6 to TRBJ2-3; possibly TRBD2 for D (6 bases). V dropped 2 bases and J dropped 4 bases, with 11 bases sitting between them. Germline CDR1 and CDR2: SGHDT and YYEEEE. The length of the CDR3 is 14 residues. The CDR3 coding sequence is TGTGCCAGCAGCTTTCCCGGGAGCCCAGATACGCAGTATTTT. It is translated as CASSFPGSPDTQYF.

The chain couples TRBV19 to TRBJ1-2, with 7 positions matching TRBD1. Trimming at V came to 2 bases and at J to 4 bases, leaving 7 bases not matched to a gene. The CDR3 consists of 15 residues. CDR1 is LNHDA and CDR2 is SQIVND in the germline V gene (reference sequence). The CDR3: CASSIKGTESYGYTF. As DNA, the CDR3 is TGTGCCAGTAGTATAAAAGGGACAGAGTCCTATGGCTACACCTTC.

The table lists this clone with a count of one. The CDR3 DNA reads TGTGCCAGCAATTTAGAGGGGCTGAACACTGAAGCTTTCTTT. This encodes CASNLEGLNTEAFF. This chain joins TRBV9 and TRBJ1-1, with D possibly being TRBD1 (5 bases). The V end was cut by 6 bases, the J end by 0 bases, with 12 bases between. Per the germline V gene, CDR1 is SGDLS and CDR2 is YYNGEE. The CDR3 has 14 residues.